This T cell receptor (beta chain) was sequenced for a study of T-cell reconstitution after alpha-beta-depleted transplantation in children. Unique molecular identifiers tagged the TCRbeta library. TCRdb independently ran MiXCR on the PCR reads; one entry per CDR3 protein. The data contain around 600,000 distinct CDR3 sequences, roughly 17% of them singletons. This clonotype came up many times. Germline V gives CDR1 DFQATT, CDR2 SNEGSKA (reference sequence). This CDR3 is 14 amino acids long. Trimming shortened V by 0 bases and J by 0 bases, and 6 bases separated the two germline ends. The rearrangement links TRBV20-1 to TRBJ1-3; D ambiguous. The clonotype was recovered from a human donor who donated a stem cell graft to a child with acute myeloid leukemia. Sequenced material: PBMCs from the stem cell graft donor, taken from the stem cell graft. CDR3 DNA: TGCAGTGCTAGAGAACTGACCTCTGGAAACACCATATATTTT. Amino acids: CSARELTSGNTIYF.